One and the same sample provided the 11 T cell receptor beta chains below, sequenced in a study of blood T cell repertoires in COVID-19. Only in-frame clones appear in the TCRdb table, and some are missing; sequencing was by immunoSEQ multiplex PCR. The sample has more than 80,000 clones; around 90% are singletons. The sequencing sample was made of peripheral blood. The receptors stem from a man at least 80 years old with acute or convalescent COVID-19.

The chain recombines TRBV5-1 with TRBJ2-1; D gene ambiguous. V lost 1 base and J 0 bases, leaving 11 bases between the germline ends. The CDR3 covers 16 residues. Germline V gene lookup returns CDR1 SGHRS and CDR2 YFSETQ. The CDR3 DNA reads as TGCGCCAGCAGCTTGCAACAGCTGAGCTCCTACAATGAGCAGTTCTTC. Protein product: CASSLQQLSSYNEQFF.

The chain uses TRBV9 and TRBJ2-7; tentatively, D is TRBD1 (6 bases). The CDR3 sequence is 14 residues long. Germline lookup yields CDR1 SGDLS and CDR2 YYNGEE. The ends were cut back, 0 bases at V and 3 bases at J, with 10 bases in the middle. CDR3 sequence: CASSVGDTHYEQYF. Here the CDR3 DNA reads TGTGCCAGCAGCGTAGGGGACACTCACTACGAGCAGTACTTC.

The genes are TRBV2 and TRBJ1-1; D is uncertain. CDR1 and CDR2 from the germline V gene are SNHLY and FYNNEI. V was trimmed by 7 bases and J by 2 bases, leaving 11 bases between them. CDR3 size: 13 residues. The CDR3 protein is CASNREGNTEAFF. The CDR3 DNA reads as TGTGCCAGCAACCGGGAGGGAAACACTGAAGCTTTCTTT.

The chain links TRBV27 to TRBJ2-5; the match to TRBD2 covers 8 bases. From germline, CDR1 is MNHEY and CDR2 SMNVEV (reference sequence). The V and J ends lost 4 bases and 1 base, in that order; junction bases with no gene match: 8. The CDR3 extends over 16 amino acids. The DNA of the CDR3 is TGTGCCAGCAGTTCGACCCGACTAGCGCTCCAAGAGACCCAGTACTTC. Its translation is CASSSTRLALQETQYF.

V gene TRBV18 combines with J gene TRBJ1-2; D remains ambiguous. V lost 2 bases to trimming and J lost 6 bases, with 16 bases between them. Germline V CDR1 and CDR2: KGHSH, LQKENI. The CDR3 has 15 amino acids. CDR3 sequence: CASSPFIGEANGYTF. For the CDR3, the DNA is TGTGCCAGCTCACCATTCATCGGGGAGGCGAATGGCTACACCTTC.

The chain joins TRBV5-4 to TRBJ2-5; 8 bases line up with TRBD1. The CDR3 covers 14 residues. Germline CDR1 and CDR2: SGHNT and YYREEE (reference sequence). V gave up 6 bases and J gave up 1 base; unmatched junction bases: 5. The DNA for the CDR3 is TGTGCCAGCACCAAAGGACAGGGCCAAGAGACCCAGTACTTC. Translating it yields CASTKGQGQETQYF. Full variable domain (outside the CDR3, taken from reference TRBV5-4 and TRBJ2-5): ETGVTQSPTHLIKTRGQQVTLRCSSQSGHNTVSWYQQALGQGPQFIFQYYREEENGRGNFPPRFSGLQFPNYSSELNVNALELDDSALYLCASTKGQGQETQYFGPGTRLLVL.

The rearrangement uses TRBV6-1 and TRBJ1-6, with 7 bases lining up with TRBD1. The CDR3 length is 15 residues. Germline CDR1 MNHNS, CDR2 SASEGT. The V and J ends lost 3 bases and 8 bases, in that order; junction bases with no gene match: 7. CDR3 in amino acids: CASSEDRLRHSPLHF. The CDR3 DNA reads TGTGCCAGCAGTGAGGACAGGTTAAGACATTCACCCCTCCACTTT.

J is TRBJ2-1 and V is TRBV19; tentatively, D is TRBD2 (5 bases). This CDR3 comprises 14 residues. Per germline, CDR1 LNHDA and CDR2 SQIVND (reference sequence). The V and J ends lost 5 bases and 9 bases respectively, with 17 bases between them. The CDR3 protein is CASSSEGPVSEQFF. For the CDR3, the DNA is TGTGCCAGTAGTTCCGAGGGCCCGGTCAGTGAGCAGTTCTTC.

The V call is TRBV19, the J call TRBJ2-2, with D unclear. With 6 bases removed from V and 2 bases from J, the gap between germline ends came to 13 bases. CDR3 size: 15 residues. Germline loops: CDR1 LNHDA, CDR2 SQIVND (reference sequence). In DNA, the CDR3 is TGTGCCAGTAGACTCCACCGGTCTAACACCGGGGAGCTGTTTTTT. It encodes CASRLHRSNTGELFF.

This clone was seen more than once but under ten times. This chain joins TRBV5-1 and TRBJ1-1; D is ambiguous. CDR1 and CDR2 (germline): SGHRS, YFSETQ. Trimming removed 3 bases at V and 6 bases at J, with 6 bases between. The CDR3 extends over 11 amino acids. The CDR3, as DNA: TGCGCCAGCAGCTCCCAGGCTGAAGCTTTCTTT. Translation: CASSSQAEAFF.

The genes are TRBV6-5 and TRBJ1-5; maybe TRBD1 (6 bases). In germline, CDR1 is MNHEY, CDR2 SVGAGI. The CDR3 is made up of 16 amino acids. The V end was cut by 4 bases, the J end by 2 bases, with 15 bases between. The CDR3 DNA sequence: TGTGCCAGCAGTTTCCGAGGGGGAAATGGCAATCAGCCCCAGCATTTT. Translating it yields CASSFRGGNGNQPQHF.